A selection of T cell receptor beta chains follows, all from one sample in a study of blood T cell repertoires in COVID-19. Repertoires were generated with immunoSEQ multiplex PCR, while TCRdb's copy carries only in-frame clones and drops some. The data contain around 250,000 clones, roughly nine tenths of them singletons. The sequencing input was PBMCs or T cells enriched from blood (not recorded which). These TCRs come from a human donor in a cohort exposed to, infected with or recovered from COVID-19 (not recorded which). The donor label of this sample is uncertain. Each CDR3 is given with its conserved first and last residue. The D gene is left open where the match is weak. Rows give clone size only sometimes, using once, few, many, or a class for an expanded clone.

j_gene: TRBJ1-1
v_gene: TRBV19
d_gene: .
abundance: once
CDR3aa: CASSGGAKATEAFF
CDR3nt: TGTGCCAGTAGTGGGGGGGCCAAGGCCACTGAAGCTTTCTTT

j_gene: TRBJ1-6
v_gene: TRBV6-5
d_gene: TRBD1
abundance: .
CDR3aa: CASSLSLGQGASPLHF
CDR3nt: TGTGCCAGCAGTTTAAGTTTAGGACAGGGGGCTTCACCCCTCCACTTT

j_gene: TRBJ2-3
v_gene: TRBV30
d_gene: .
abundance: .
CDR3aa: CAWSGGADTQYF
CDR3nt: TGTGCCTGGAGTGGGGGAGCAGATACGCAGTATTTT

j_gene: TRBJ1-6
v_gene: TRBV5-1
d_gene: .
abundance: .
CDR3aa: CASSLDPARDNSPLHF
CDR3nt: TGCGCCAGCAGCTTGGATCCTGCCAGGGATAATTCACCCCTCCACTTT

j_gene: TRBJ2-5
v_gene: TRBV5-1
d_gene: TRBD2
abundance: .
CDR3aa: CASSLRSRGGGLMETQYF
CDR3nt: TGCGCCAGCAGCTTGAGATCCAGAGGCGGGGGGCTAATGGAGACCCAGTACTTC

j_gene: TRBJ1-4
v_gene: TRBV4-3
d_gene: .
abundance: .
CDR3aa: CASSQDNPAWGETNEKLFF
CDR3nt: TGCGCCAGCAGCCAAGATAATCCGGCCTGGGGGGAGACTAATGAAAAACTGTTTTTT

j_gene: TRBJ1-5
v_gene: TRBV18
d_gene: TRBD1
abundance: .
CDR3aa: CASSPTGDQPQHF
CDR3nt: TGTGCCAGCTCCCCGACAGGGGATCAGCCCCAGCATTTT

j_gene: TRBJ1-5
v_gene: TRBV5-5
d_gene: .
abundance: .
CDR3aa: CASSPGGQPQHF
CDR3nt: TGTGCCAGCAGCCCGGGGGGGCAGCCCCAGCATTTT

j_gene: TRBJ2-1
v_gene: TRBV2
d_gene: TRBD1
abundance: .
CDR3aa: CASRPGQGGIDEQFF
CDR3nt: TGTGCCAGCAGGCCGGGACAGGGCGGTATAGATGAGCAGTTCTTC

j_gene: TRBJ2-4
v_gene: TRBV28
d_gene: TRBD1
abundance: .
CDR3aa: CASSINRGLAKNIQYF
CDR3nt: TGTGCCAGCAGTATAAACAGGGGGCTAGCCAAAAACATTCAGTACTTC

j_gene: TRBJ1-3
v_gene: TRBV6-5
d_gene: .
abundance: few
CDR3aa: CASSPTYEKNTIYF
CDR3nt: TGTGCCAGCAGCCCCACGTATGAGAAAAACACCATATATTTT

j_gene: TRBJ1-6
v_gene: TRBV4-2
d_gene: .
abundance: few
CDR3aa: CASSQEPGQGFSPLHF
CDR3nt: TGTGCCAGCAGCCAAGAACCGGGGCAGGGGTTTTCACCCCTCCACTTT

j_gene: TRBJ2-3
v_gene: TRBV7-2
d_gene: TRBD2
abundance: .
CDR3aa: CASSLAPGTSGGVFDTQYF
CDR3nt: TGTGCCAGCAGCTTAGCGCCGGGGACTAGCGGGGGGGTTTTCGATACGCAGTATTTT

j_gene: TRBJ1-1
v_gene: TRBV27
d_gene: .
abundance: .
CDR3aa: CASRLLTGNTEAFF
CDR3nt: TGTGCCAGCAGGCTCCTGACAGGGAACACTGAAGCTTTCTTT

j_gene: TRBJ1-5
v_gene: TRBV19
d_gene: TRBD1
abundance: .
CDR3aa: CASTSRGTGTQPQHF
CDR3nt: TGTGCCAGTACCTCGAGGGGGACAGGGACTCAGCCCCAGCATTTT

j_gene: TRBJ2-7
v_gene: TRBV6-2/TRBV6-3
d_gene: TRBD2
abundance: .
CDR3aa: CASSYDPSGGGSSYEQYF
CDR3nt: TGTGCCAGCAGTTACGATCCTAGCGGGGGCGGGAGCTCCTACGAGCAGTACTTC

j_gene: TRBJ2-1
v_gene: TRBV27
d_gene: .
abundance: .
CDR3aa: CASSLSSPPLDSYNEQFF
CDR3nt: TGTGCCAGCAGTTTATCGTCCCCGCCCCTGGACAGCTACAATGAGCAGTTCTTC

j_gene: TRBJ1-6
v_gene: TRBV30
d_gene: TRBD1
abundance: .
CDR3aa: CAWSAGTDYNSPLHF
CDR3nt: TGTGCCTGGAGTGCAGGGACAGATTATAATTCACCCCTCCACTTT

j_gene: TRBJ1-1
v_gene: TRBV2
d_gene: TRBD1
abundance: .
CDR3aa: CASSGGTAMNTEAFF
CDR3nt: TGTGCCAGCAGCGGCGGGACAGCAATGAACACTGAAGCTTTCTTT

j_gene: TRBJ2-2
v_gene: TRBV30
d_gene: .
abundance: few
CDR3aa: CAWKTESNTGELFF
CDR3nt: TGTGCCTGGAAGACAGAGTCGAACACCGGGGAGCTGTTTTTT

j_gene: TRBJ2-7
v_gene: TRBV18
d_gene: .
abundance: .
CDR3aa: CASSPKQNAEQYF
CDR3nt: TGTGCCAGCTCACCTAAACAAAACGCCGAGCAGTACTTC

j_gene: TRBJ2-7
v_gene: TRBV19
d_gene: .
abundance: few
CDR3aa: CASSKGLNNEQYF
CDR3nt: TGTGCCAGTAGTAAGGGGTTAAACAACGAGCAGTACTTC

j_gene: TRBJ1-1
v_gene: TRBV30
d_gene: .
abundance: .
CDR3aa: CAWSVQTIRTEAFF
CDR3nt: TGTGCCTGGAGTGTACAGACCATCCGTACTGAAGCTTTCTTT

j_gene: TRBJ2-5
v_gene: TRBV6-5
d_gene: TRBD1
abundance: .
CDR3aa: CASLSGRGQTQYF
CDR3nt: TGTGCCAGCCTCTCGGGTAGGGGGCAGACCCAGTACTTC

j_gene: TRBJ2-1
v_gene: TRBV19
d_gene: TRBD2
abundance: .
CDR3aa: CASSISGGAYEQFF
CDR3nt: TGTGCCAGTAGTATAAGCGGGGGGGCCTATGAGCAGTTCTTC

j_gene: TRBJ2-2
v_gene: TRBV7-2
d_gene: TRBD2
abundance: .
CDR3aa: CASSLAGRRTGELFF
CDR3nt: TGTGCCAGCAGCCTAGCGGGGCGCAGGACCGGGGAGCTGTTTTTT

j_gene: TRBJ1-2
v_gene: TRBV11-2
d_gene: TRBD1
abundance: .
CDR3aa: CASSSKDRGFRGYTF
CDR3nt: TGTGCCAGCAGCTCCAAGGACAGGGGGTTTCGTGGCTACACCTTC

j_gene: TRBJ2-1
v_gene: TRBV6-2/TRBV6-3
d_gene: TRBD2
abundance: .
CDR3aa: CASSERGSSYNEQFF
CDR3nt: TGTGCCAGCAGTGAGCGGGGGAGCTCCTACAATGAGCAGTTCTTC

j_gene: TRBJ1-1
v_gene: TRBV6-5
d_gene: .
abundance: .
CDR3aa: CASSPGFGMNTEAFF
CDR3nt: TGTGCCAGCAGTCCAGGGTTTGGGATGAACACTGAAGCTTTCTTT

j_gene: TRBJ2-3
v_gene: TRBV12-3/TRBV12-4
d_gene: TRBD2
abundance: few
CDR3aa: CASGLAGTDTQYF
CDR3nt: TGTGCCAGCGGACTAGCGGGGACAGATACGCAGTATTTT

j_gene: TRBJ2-5
v_gene: TRBV2
d_gene: TRBD1
abundance: .
CDR3aa: CARETGGETQYF
CDR3nt: TGTGCCAGAGAGACAGGGGGAGAGACCCAGTACTTC

j_gene: TRBJ1-2
v_gene: TRBV5-1
d_gene: .
abundance: .
CDR3aa: CASSLEEGRSGYTF
CDR3nt: TGCGCCAGCAGCTTGGAGGAGGGGAGATCAGGCTACACCTTC

j_gene: TRBJ2-7
v_gene: TRBV10-2
d_gene: .
abundance: .
CDR3aa: CASSESGTTYEQYF
CDR3nt: TGCGCCAGCAGTGAGAGCGGGACAACATACGAGCAGTACTTC

j_gene: TRBJ2-7
v_gene: TRBV19
d_gene: .
abundance: .
CDR3aa: CASSEGFDEQYF
CDR3nt: TGTGCCAGTAGTGAGGGTTTCGACGAGCAGTACTTC

j_gene: TRBJ2-5
v_gene: TRBV24-1
d_gene: TRBD2
abundance: .
CDR3aa: CATSAGLAGALKETQYF
CDR3nt: TGTGCCACCAGTGCCGGACTAGCGGGGGCCCTGAAAGAGACCCAGTACTTC

j_gene: TRBJ2-2
v_gene: TRBV30
d_gene: .
abundance: .
CDR3aa: CAWGEPGYTGELFF
CDR3nt: TGTGCCTGGGGTGAACCGGGGTACACCGGGGAGCTGTTTTTT

j_gene: TRBJ2-2
v_gene: TRBV30
d_gene: TRBD2
abundance: .
CDR3aa: CAWSVGTTNTGELFF
CDR3nt: TGTGCCTGGAGTGTAGGGACTACCAACACCGGGGAGCTGTTTTTT

j_gene: TRBJ1-4
v_gene: TRBV4-1
d_gene: .
abundance: .
CDR3aa: CASSQESRGAYEKLFF
CDR3nt: TGCGCCAGCAGCCAAGAGTCCCGGGGGGCTTATGAAAAACTGTTTTTT

j_gene: TRBJ1-2
v_gene: TRBV20-1
d_gene: TRBD1
abundance: .
CDR3aa: CSARRQGGYTF
CDR3nt: TGCAGTGCTAGGCGACAGGGGGGCTACACCTTC

j_gene: TRBJ1-6
v_gene: TRBV7-9
d_gene: TRBD1
abundance: .
CDR3aa: CASSPPGTGNSPLHF
CDR3nt: TGTGCCAGCAGCCCCCCCGGGACAGGGAATTCACCCCTCCACTTT

j_gene: TRBJ1-2
v_gene: TRBV18
d_gene: TRBD1
abundance: .
CDR3aa: CASSPSRWTGDYGYTF
CDR3nt: TGTGCCAGCTCACCTTCGAGGTGGACAGGGGACTATGGCTACACCTTC

j_gene: TRBJ2-5
v_gene: TRBV2
d_gene: TRBD2
abundance: once
CDR3aa: CARGLAGAETQYF
CDR3nt: TGTGCCAGAGGACTAGCGGGGGCAGAGACCCAGTACTTC

j_gene: TRBJ1-2
v_gene: TRBV19
d_gene: .
abundance: .
CDR3aa: CASSINPPEIYGYTF
CDR3nt: TGTGCCAGTAGTATTAACCCCCCGGAGATCTATGGCTACACCTTC

j_gene: TRBJ1-6
v_gene: TRBV4-3
d_gene: .
abundance: .
CDR3aa: CASSRAGRSNSPLHF
CDR3nt: TGCGCCAGCAGCCGAGCCGGGAGAAGCAATTCACCCCTCCACTTT

j_gene: TRBJ2-5
v_gene: TRBV4-2
d_gene: TRBD2
abundance: .
CDR3aa: CASSQTSGGSETQYF
CDR3nt: TGTGCCAGCAGCCAAACTAGCGGGGGGTCAGAGACCCAGTACTTC